A single sample gave rise to the 27 T cell receptor beta chains below, sequenced in a study of glioma-infiltrating T cells after dendritic cell vaccination (dated by TCRdb to between 2015 and 2016). Preparation of the library involved the immunoSEQ multiplex PCR assay. TCRdb took this table from immuneACCESS and kept in-frame rearrangements with V and J called. Such tables lack part of the clones; where checked against another copy, unresolved V genes explain under half of the gap, and the rest is unexplained. The sample table shows around 89,000 clones, and 86% are seen once. Approximately 14% of the sample is held by the ten biggest clonotypes. The sample here was blood, taken before dendritic cell vaccination. The receptor set was obtained from a human donor with glioblastoma.

This chain joins TRBV6-5 and TRBJ2-2; tentatively, D is TRBD2 (6 bases). V lost 10 bases, J lost 0 bases, and 12 bases lay in between. The germline V gene has CDR1 MNHEY and CDR2 SVGAGI. The CDR3 consists of 14 residues. The CDR3 loop reads CATMEGPNTGELFF. CDR3 coding DNA: TGTGCCACCATGGAGGGCCCGAACACCGGGGAGCTGTTTTTT.

The CDR3 nucleotides are TGTGCCAGCAGTTCAGGGGGCGCGGGCACCGGGGAGCTGTTTTTT. It specifies CASSSGGAGTGELFF. The chain couples TRBV27 to TRBJ2-2, with TRBD1 identical over 8 bases. Per the germline V gene, CDR1 is MNHEY and CDR2 is SMNVEV (reference sequence). The CDR3 contains 15 residues. The V and J ends lost 4 bases and 4 bases, in that order; junction bases with no gene match: 5.

The chain uses TRBV27 and TRBJ1-5; 7 nucleotides agree with TRBD1. V shed 3 bases, J shed 6 bases, and the junction held 8 bases outside the gene matches. Germline CDR1 reads MNHEY; CDR2 reads SMNVEV (reference sequence). This CDR3 contains 15 residues. DNA for the CDR3: TGTGCCAGCAGTTTCAGTGGGACAGCCCCTCAGCCCCAGCATTTT. The encoded protein is CASSFSGTAPQPQHF.

V and J are TRBV5-4 and TRBJ1-1, with D perhaps TRBD1 (6 bases). Germline values: CDR1 SGHNT, CDR2 YYREEE (reference sequence). The CDR3 is made up of 13 amino acids. Trimming took off 2 bases at V and 2 bases at J, with 7 bases between the two ends. CDR3: CASSLQGNTEAFF. The CDR3 bases are TGTGCCAGCAGCTTACAGGGCAACACTGAAGCTTTCTTT.

The gene calls are TRBV6-5 and TRBJ2-5; D ambiguous. The CDR3 is 15 amino acids. Per the germline V gene, CDR1 is MNHEY and CDR2 is SVGAGI. V gave up 0 bases and J gave up 5 bases, with 13 bases separating them. The CDR3 reads CASSYSLLIGETQYF. Written as DNA, the CDR3 is TGTGCCAGCAGTTACTCGTTGTTGATCGGGGAGACCCAGTACTTC.

J is TRBJ1-5 and V is TRBV5-6; the D gene is possibly TRBD1 (5 bases). CDR3 length: 15 residues. CDR1 and CDR2 from the germline V gene are SGHDT and YYEEEE. Trimming left V 1 base short and J 0 bases short, with 8 bases between. This chain's CDR3 is CASSLRGYSNQPQHF. The CDR3 coding sequence is TGTGCCAGCAGCTTGAGGGGATATAGCAATCAGCCCCAGCATTTT.

This rearrangement joins TRBV4-1 to TRBJ2-7, with 7 nucleotides matching TRBD1. Unmatched junction bases numbered 9, after V lost 1 base and J lost 3 bases. CDR1 MGHRA and CDR2 YSYEKL come from the germline V gene. The CDR3 totals 16 residues. CDR3 sequence: CASSQVSTTGSYEQYF. Written as DNA, the CDR3 is TGCGCCAGCAGCCAAGTTTCGACGACAGGGAGCTACGAGCAGTACTTC.

J is TRBJ1-2 and V is TRBV28; 12 nucleotides align to TRBD1. The CDR3 contains 13 residues. In germline, CDR1 is MDHEN, CDR2 SYDVKM. Germline trimming cut 6 bases from V and 6 bases from J; bases unmatched to any gene: 2. The CDR3 bases are TGTGCCAGCAGGGGACAGGGGGCTCATGGCTACACCTTC. Protein sequence: CASRGQGAHGYTF.

The J gene is TRBJ2-1, the V gene TRBV29-1; TRBD2 aligns across 12 bases. With V trimmed by 4 bases and J by 5 bases, 15 bases remained unmatched. The germline V gene has CDR1 SQVTM and CDR2 ANQGSEA. The CDR3 length is 18 residues. CDR3 region: CSVGALELAGGPNNEQFF. CDR3 in DNA: TGCAGCGTTGGGGCCCTGGAACTAGCGGGAGGACCCAACAATGAGCAGTTCTTC.

The V gene is TRBV2, the J gene TRBJ1-4, with 9 nucleotides matching TRBD1. Germline loops: CDR1 SNHLY, CDR2 FYNNEI. V trimming: 5 bases; J trimming: 8 bases; junction bases outside the gene matches: 15. The CDR3 spans 17 residues. The CDR3 sequence is CASSPFSNRDRDEKLFF. The CDR3 bases are TGTGCCAGCAGTCCCTTTTCCAACCGGGACAGGGACGAAAAACTGTTTTTT.

This clone has only one observation. The rearrangement joins TRBV7-2 to TRBJ1-4; 7 nucleotides agree with TRBD1. Looked up from germline, CDR1 is SGHTA and CDR2 is FQGNSA. The CDR3 spans 14 residues. The junction had 1 base not matched to a gene; V was cut back by 4 bases and J by 2 bases. The CDR3 DNA is TGTGCCAGCAGCTGGGACAGTACTAATGAAAAACTGTTTTTT. Translation gives CASSWDSTNEKLFF.

This clone was observed once. The CDR3 protein is CASSIYKGQGLSGANVLTF. In nucleotides, the CDR3 is TGTGCCAGTAGTATTTATAAGGGACAGGGGCTCTCTGGGGCCAACGTCCTGACTTTC. The rearrangement links TRBV19 to TRBJ2-6; 10 nucleotides agree with TRBD1. The germline V gene has CDR1 LNHDA and CDR2 SQIVND (reference sequence). This CDR3 contains 19 residues. Trimming at V came to 3 bases and at J to 0 bases, leaving 8 bases not matched to a gene.

This chain links TRBV4-1 with TRBJ2-7; D is perhaps TRBD1 (6 bases). With 1 base removed from V and 3 bases from J, the gap between germline ends came to 13 bases. The V gene's germline CDR1 is MGHRA and CDR2 YSYEKL. This CDR3 spans 15 amino acids. CDR3 bases: TGCGCCAGCAGCCAAGCGCTTGGACAGTACTACGAGCAGTACTTC. Translating it yields CASSQALGQYYEQYF.

The rearrangement uses TRBV7-2 and TRBJ2-5, with a possible D match to TRBD2 (6 bases). The J call may be wrong; the DNA end is better matched by TRBJ2-7. This CDR3 is 16 amino acids long. CDR1 is SGHTA, CDR2 FQGNSA, per germline. The CDR3 spells CASSLFGAGQNYEQYF. The DNA for the CDR3 is TGTGCCAGCAGCTTATTCGGGGCGGGGCAGAACTACGAGCAGTACTTC.

The chain couples TRBV2 to TRBJ2-7; TRBD2 matches 8 bases. Germline V lookup: CDR1 SNHLY, CDR2 FYNNEI. Trimming at V came to 5 bases and at J to 5 bases, leaving 8 bases not matched to a gene. CDR3 length: 14 residues. CDR3 sequence reads: CASSTGTRGHEQYF. The CDR3 DNA sequence: TGTGCCAGCAGTACCGGGACTAGAGGCCACGAGCAGTACTTC.

This clone showed up just once. This chain links TRBV6-1 with TRBJ1-1, with 7 bases that match TRBD1. Germline lookup yields CDR1 MNHNS and CDR2 SASEGT. The CDR3 consists of 18 residues. The V gene end was trimmed by 1 base and the J gene end by 3 bases; junction bases not matched to a gene: 14. Written as DNA, the CDR3 is TGTGCCAGCAGTGAAGAGGGCAGGGGGGCTCCTCGGGACACTGAAGCTTTCTTT. Translated: CASSEEGRGAPRDTEAFF.

V gene TRBV5-6 combines with J gene TRBJ1-5, with D possibly TRBD1 on 6 matching bases. The CDR3 has 16 amino acids. The ends were cut back, 0 bases at V and 9 bases at J, with 19 bases in the middle. Per germline, CDR1 SGHDT and CDR2 YYEEEE. The DNA for the CDR3 is TGTGCCAGCAGCTTGGCAGGGCAGGGGAGAGAGCTGCCCCAGCATTTT. Protein sequence: CASSLAGQGRELPQHF.

V and J are TRBV10-3 and TRBJ1-6; 9 bases line up with TRBD1. In germline, CDR1 is ENHRY, CDR2 SYGVKD. The junction had 4 bases not matched to a gene; V was cut back by 3 bases and J by 4 bases. The CDR3 sequence is 16 residues long. The CDR3 nucleotides read TGTGCCATCAGTGAAACAGGGGGCCCTTATAATTCACCCCTCCACTTT. This translates into CAISETGGPYNSPLHF.

This clone was picked up one time. The chain carries TRBV28 and TRBJ2-7, with D possibly TRBD1 on 7 matching bases. Germline CDR1 is MDHEN and CDR2 is SYDVKM. V was cut by 10 bases and J by 5 bases, with 12 bases left in between. The CDR3 has 11 amino acids. The CDR3 sequence is CATQGGNEQYF. The CDR3 DNA sequence: TGTGCCACCCAGGGGGGCAACGAGCAGTACTTC.

This clone was observed a few times. Distinct nucleotide sequences in the sample also encode this CDR3. This chain links TRBV9 with TRBJ2-5; 8 nucleotides line up with TRBD1. Per germline, CDR1 SGDLS and CDR2 YYNGEE. V was pared by 2 bases and J by 1 base, with 1 base of the junction left unmatched. The CDR3 totals 14 residues. CDR3 in DNA: TGTGCCAGCAGCGTCCAGGGGGCCCAAGAGACCCAGTACTTC. Its protein is CASSVQGAQETQYF.

The chain couples TRBV5-6 to TRBJ1-1, with D hard to call. Germline CDR1 is SGHDT and CDR2 is YYEEEE. Trimming cost V 4 bases and J 0 bases, with 16 bases left between them. The CDR3 sequence is 16 residues long. DNA of the CDR3: TGTGCCAGCAGCCCCCGGGGTTTTTCCATGAACACTGAAGCTTTCTTT. This encodes CASSPRGFSMNTEAFF. The full variable domain, rest sourced from reference TRBV5-6 and TRBJ1-1, is DAGVTQSPTHLIKTRGQQVTLRCSPKSGHDTVSWYQQALGQGPQFIFQYYEEEERQRGNFPDRFSGHQFPNYSSELNVNALLLGDSALYLCASSPRGFSMNTEAFFGQGTRLTVV.

This clone has only one observation. The V call is TRBV28, the J call TRBJ2-7; possibly TRBD1 for D (5 bases). CDR1 is MDHEN, CDR2 SYDVKM, per germline. With 5 bases removed from V and 5 bases from J, the gap between germline ends came to 22 bases. The length of the CDR3 is 16 residues. Here the CDR3 DNA reads TGTGCCAGCAGTCCACCCGCCCAGGGTTTCCCCGACGAGCAGTACTTC. Encoded protein: CASSPPAQGFPDEQYF.

The genes are TRBV11-2 and TRBJ2-7, with D possibly TRBD1 on 6 matching bases. The V end lost 3 bases, the J end lost 5 bases, and 14 bases lay between the germline ends. Germline V gene sequence: CDR1 SGHAT, CDR2 FQNNGV. This CDR3 is built from 14 residues. CDR3 region: CASSFTRGYHEQYF. The CDR3 DNA is TGTGCCAGCAGCTTTACCAGGGGCTACCACGAGCAGTACTTC. The entire variable domain, with the rest obtained from reference TRBV11-2 and TRBJ2-7, is as follows: EAGVAQSPRYKIIEKRQSVAFWCNPISGHATLYWYQQILGQGPKLLIQFQNNGVVDDSQLPKDRFSAERLKGVDSTLKIQPAKLEDSAVYLCASSFTRGYHEQYFGPGTRLTVT.

The rearrangement links TRBV6-5 to TRBJ1-2; TRBD1 matches at 7 bases. V lost 0 bases to trimming and J lost 3 bases; unmatched junction nucleotides: 4. Per germline, CDR1 MNHEY and CDR2 SVGAGI. The CDR3 runs to 15 residues. CDR3 protein: CASSYSKGADYGYTF. DNA of the CDR3: TGTGCCAGCAGTTACTCGAAGGGGGCGGACTATGGCTACACCTTC.

A few counts support this clone. The rearrangement links TRBV7-6 to TRBJ2-1, with 15 bases lining up with TRBD2. Germline V gene sequence: CDR1 SGHVS, CDR2 FNYEAQ. The CDR3 spans 19 residues. V was pared by 5 bases and J by 0 bases, with 8 bases of the junction left unmatched. The CDR3 loop is CASSPWTSGRVSSYNEQFF. The CDR3 nucleotides read TGTGCCAGCAGCCCGTGGACTAGCGGGAGGGTTAGCTCCTACAATGAGCAGTTCTTC.

The rearrangement joins TRBV6-5 to TRBJ2-2, with D maybe TRBD1 (5 bases). Between the trimmed V and J ends, which lost 6 bases and 6 bases, there was a span of 8 bases. Per the germline V gene, CDR1 is MNHEY and CDR2 is SVGAGI. CDR3 length: 12 amino acids. CDR3 region: CASRAGSGELFF. CDR3 nucleotides: TGTGCCAGCAGAGCAGGGTCCGGGGAGCTGTTTTTT.

In its sample, this clone was seen a few times. This rearrangement joins TRBV6-4 to TRBJ2-1; 9 bases align to TRBD2. Unmatched junction bases numbered 6, after V lost 3 bases and J lost 9 bases. Germline CDR1 MRHNA, CDR2 SNTAGT. The length of the CDR3 is 14 residues. The CDR3 DNA reads TGTGCCAGCAGTGATGAGCGGGGGGCAGGTGAGCAGTTCTTC. As protein: CASSDERGAGEQFF.